This is a list of T cell receptor beta chains from one sample in a study of T cell responses to AZD1222 COVID-19 vaccine. This table comes from immunoSEQ multiplex PCR, and its TCRdb copy is limited to in-frame clones, with some not included. The repertoire holds some 150,000 clones, 85% to 90% seen once, with 5% to 6% in the top ten. The source material was peripheral blood, sampled on day 0 of MenACWY control vaccination. The source is an adult in good health. Each CDR3 is given with its conserved first and last residue. Fields, in order: CDR3 protein, CDR3 DNA, D gene, clone size, J gene, V gene. D genes are given only for firm matches. Clone size is not always given. Where it is, it says once, few, many or a class for expanded clones.

cdr3_aa: CASSLDGPSYNEQFF
cdr3_nt: TGTGCCAGCAGCTTAGACGGACCATCCTACAATGAGCAGTTCTTC
d_call: .
clone_size: once
j_call: TRBJ2-1
v_call: TRBV5-4

cdr3_aa: CASSLGLAYYNEQFF
cdr3_nt: TGTGCCAGCAGCTTAGGACTAGCGTACTACAATGAGCAGTTCTTC
d_call: TRBD2
clone_size: .
j_call: TRBJ2-1
v_call: TRBV7-6

cdr3_aa: CASSLEKGTENIQYF
cdr3_nt: TGTGCCAGCAGCTTAGAGAAGGGGACGGAAAACATTCAGTACTTC
d_call: .
clone_size: .
j_call: TRBJ2-4
v_call: TRBV7-8

cdr3_aa: CASSLTGQGANYGYTF
cdr3_nt: TGTGCCAGCAGCTTAACGGGACAGGGGGCCAACTATGGCTACACCTTC
d_call: TRBD1
clone_size: .
j_call: TRBJ1-2
v_call: TRBV5-4

cdr3_aa: CASSNQGYGYTF
cdr3_nt: TGTGCCAGCAGCAACCAGGGTTATGGCTACACCTTC
d_call: .
clone_size: .
j_call: TRBJ1-2
v_call: TRBV3-1/TRBV3-2

cdr3_aa: CASSPQGVDTQYF
cdr3_nt: TGTGCTAGCTCCCCACAGGGCGTAGATACGCAGTATTTT
d_call: .
clone_size: .
j_call: TRBJ2-3
v_call: TRBV7-7

cdr3_aa: CASSKSTVPSYEQYF
cdr3_nt: TGTGCCAGCAGCAAAAGCACGGTCCCCTCCTACGAGCAGTACTTC
d_call: .
clone_size: .
j_call: TRBJ2-7
v_call: TRBV7-9

cdr3_aa: CASSPTRGGGYTF
cdr3_nt: TGTGCCAGCAGCCCGACCCGAGGGGGTGGCTACACCTTC
d_call: .
clone_size: .
j_call: TRBJ1-2
v_call: TRBV3-1/TRBV3-2

cdr3_aa: CASSFLAASVHGELFF
cdr3_nt: TGTGCCAGCAGCTTTCTAGCGGCTAGCGTTCACGGGGAGCTGTTTTTT
d_call: TRBD2
clone_size: .
j_call: TRBJ2-2
v_call: TRBV7-9

cdr3_aa: CASSLRTSGTGELFF
cdr3_nt: TGTGCCAGCAGCTTAAGAACTAGCGGGACCGGGGAGCTGTTTTTT
d_call: TRBD2
clone_size: few
j_call: TRBJ2-2
v_call: TRBV7-9

cdr3_aa: CASSYPMGQVNTEAFF
cdr3_nt: TGTGCCAGCAGTTACCCCATGGGACAGGTGAACACTGAAGCTTTCTTT
d_call: TRBD1
clone_size: .
j_call: TRBJ1-1
v_call: TRBV6-6

cdr3_aa: CATSDSRLARGKLFF
cdr3_nt: TGTGCCACCAGTGATTCCCGTTTAGCTCGAGGAAAACTGTTTTTT
d_call: .
clone_size: .
j_call: TRBJ1-4
v_call: TRBV24-1

cdr3_aa: CASSYSWPDNSPLHF
cdr3_nt: TGTGCCAGCAGTTACAGTTGGCCCGATAATTCACCCCTCCACTTT
d_call: .
clone_size: .
j_call: TRBJ1-6
v_call: TRBV28

cdr3_aa: CASSYSAGHTEAFF
cdr3_nt: TGTGCCAGCAGTTACTCAGCAGGGCACACTGAAGCTTTCTTT
d_call: .
clone_size: .
j_call: TRBJ1-1
v_call: TRBV6-2/TRBV6-3

cdr3_aa: CASTPDIRLNYGYTF
cdr3_nt: TGTGCCAGTACCCCGGACATCCGGCTTAACTATGGCTACACCTTC
d_call: .
clone_size: once
j_call: TRBJ1-2
v_call: TRBV19

cdr3_aa: CASSPVAGTGLNSPLHF
cdr3_nt: TGTGCCAGCAGCCCCGTAGCGGGGACAGGGTTAAATTCACCCCTCCACTTT
d_call: TRBD1
clone_size: .
j_call: TRBJ1-6
v_call: TRBV7-2

cdr3_aa: CASSPRRNTEAFF
cdr3_nt: TGTGCCAGCAGCCCGCGGAGGAACACTGAAGCTTTCTTT
d_call: .
clone_size: few
j_call: TRBJ1-1
v_call: TRBV7-2

cdr3_aa: CASSFGQGPGYTF
cdr3_nt: TGTGCCAGCAGTTTCGGCCAGGGCCCCGGCTACACCTTC
d_call: .
clone_size: .
j_call: TRBJ1-2
v_call: TRBV12-3/TRBV12-4

cdr3_aa: CASSSRDRVEQPQHF
cdr3_nt: TGTGCCAGCAGCTCCCGGGACAGGGTAGAACAGCCCCAGCATTTT
d_call: TRBD1
clone_size: .
j_call: TRBJ1-5
v_call: TRBV13

cdr3_aa: CASSLEGTGYQHF
cdr3_nt: TGCGCCAGCAGCTTGGAAGGGACAGGTTACCAGCATTTT
d_call: TRBD1
clone_size: .
j_call: TRBJ1-5
v_call: TRBV5-1

cdr3_aa: CASSLDAGGGQPQHF
cdr3_nt: TGCGCCAGCAGCTTGGACGCTGGAGGAGGTCAGCCCCAGCATTTT
d_call: .
clone_size: .
j_call: TRBJ1-5
v_call: TRBV5-1

cdr3_aa: CASSGTSGGLRIAKNIQYF
cdr3_nt: TGTGCCAGCAGTGGGACTAGCGGGGGCCTCCGAATAGCCAAAAACATTCAGTACTTC
d_call: TRBD2
clone_size: .
j_call: TRBJ2-4
v_call: TRBV6-2/TRBV6-3

cdr3_aa: CASSLGPATNIQYF
cdr3_nt: TGTGCCAGCAGCCTAGGACCTGCAACGAACATTCAGTACTTC
d_call: .
clone_size: .
j_call: TRBJ2-4
v_call: TRBV7-2

cdr3_aa: CASSLSTRTYNEQFF
cdr3_nt: TGCGCCAGCAGCTTGTCGACCCGGACCTACAATGAGCAGTTCTTC
d_call: .
clone_size: .
j_call: TRBJ2-1
v_call: TRBV5-1

cdr3_aa: CASRLGQHSGNTIYF
cdr3_nt: TGTGCCAGCAGACTCGGACAGCACTCTGGAAACACCATATATTTT
d_call: .
clone_size: .
j_call: TRBJ1-3
v_call: TRBV6-5

cdr3_aa: CASNAGGQETQYF
cdr3_nt: TGTGCCAGTAACGCGGGAGGTCAAGAGACCCAGTACTTC
d_call: TRBD2
clone_size: .
j_call: TRBJ2-5
v_call: TRBV19

cdr3_aa: CASSRQVNTGELFF
cdr3_nt: TGTGCCAGCAGCAGACAGGTGAACACCGGGGAGCTGTTTTTT
d_call: .
clone_size: once
j_call: TRBJ2-2
v_call: TRBV2

cdr3_aa: CATSEVGSYNEQFF
cdr3_nt: TGTGCCACCAGTGAGGTGGGGAGCTACAATGAGCAGTTCTTC
d_call: .
clone_size: .
j_call: TRBJ2-1
v_call: TRBV24-1

cdr3_aa: CASSLPRDGTDTQYF
cdr3_nt: TGTGCCAGCAGCTTGCCCCGGGACGGGACAGATACGCAGTATTTT
d_call: .
clone_size: once
j_call: TRBJ2-3
v_call: TRBV5-6

cdr3_aa: CASSRTAGTEAFF
cdr3_nt: TGTGCCAGCAGCCGGACGGCGGGCACTGAAGCTTTCTTT
d_call: .
clone_size: .
j_call: TRBJ1-1
v_call: TRBV6-4

cdr3_aa: CASSIGDWGLSYNSPLHF
cdr3_nt: TGTGCCAGTAGTATAGGGGACTGGGGGCTCTCCTATAATTCACCCCTCCACTTT
d_call: .
clone_size: .
j_call: TRBJ1-6
v_call: TRBV19

cdr3_aa: CASSSISGAQETQYF
cdr3_nt: TGCGCCAGCAGCTCCATCAGCGGGGCCCAAGAGACCCAGTACTTC
d_call: TRBD2
clone_size: .
j_call: TRBJ2-5
v_call: TRBV5-1

cdr3_aa: CASSVVSGANVLTF
cdr3_nt: TGTGCCAGCAGCGTAGTCTCTGGGGCCAACGTCCTGACTTTC
d_call: .
clone_size: .
j_call: TRBJ2-6
v_call: TRBV9

cdr3_aa: CASSLISSYEQYF
cdr3_nt: TGTGCCAGCAGCTTGATCAGCTCCTACGAGCAGTACTTC
d_call: .
clone_size: .
j_call: TRBJ2-7
v_call: TRBV7-2

cdr3_aa: CASSLDRDQETQYF
cdr3_nt: TGTGCCAGCAGTTTGGACAGGGACCAAGAGACCCAGTACTTC
d_call: TRBD1
clone_size: .
j_call: TRBJ2-5
v_call: TRBV28

cdr3_aa: CASSPTLGETQYF
cdr3_nt: TGTGCCAGCTCGCCGACGCTGGGGGAGACCCAGTACTTC
d_call: .
clone_size: .
j_call: TRBJ2-5
v_call: TRBV18

cdr3_aa: CATSGTPTGDTQYF
cdr3_nt: TGTGCCACCAGTGGTACCCCGACCGGGGATACGCAGTATTTT
d_call: .
clone_size: .
j_call: TRBJ2-3
v_call: TRBV24-1

cdr3_aa: CATSDHTWDPGRGTGELFF
cdr3_nt: TGTGCCACCAGTGATCATACTTGGGACCCAGGGCGAGGCACCGGGGAGCTGTTTTTT
d_call: .
clone_size: .
j_call: TRBJ2-2
v_call: TRBV24-1

cdr3_aa: CASSLSGAGGDTQYF
cdr3_nt: TGTGCCAGCAGCTTGAGCGGGGCCGGTGGAGATACGCAGTATTTT
d_call: TRBD2
clone_size: .
j_call: TRBJ2-3
v_call: TRBV5-4

cdr3_aa: CASNRVSGTEAFF
cdr3_nt: TGTGCCAGCAACAGGGTATCGGGCACTGAAGCTTTCTTT
d_call: .
clone_size: .
j_call: TRBJ1-1
v_call: TRBV2

cdr3_aa: CASSQNRLDGQRNQPQHF
cdr3_nt: TGTGCCAGCAGCCAAAATCGGCTGGACGGGCAGCGCAATCAGCCCCAGCATTTT
d_call: .
clone_size: .
j_call: TRBJ1-5
v_call: TRBV4-2

cdr3_aa: CAISELQAHHSGANVLTF
cdr3_nt: TGTGCCATCAGTGAACTTCAGGCGCACCACTCTGGGGCCAACGTCCTGACTTTC
d_call: .
clone_size: .
j_call: TRBJ2-6
v_call: TRBV10-3

cdr3_aa: CSASNSHTDTQYF
cdr3_nt: TGCAGTGCTAGTAACTCGCACACAGATACGCAGTATTTT
d_call: .
clone_size: once
j_call: TRBJ2-3
v_call: TRBV20-1

cdr3_aa: CASSLWAAGNTIYF
cdr3_nt: TGTGCCAGCAGCTTGTGGGCGGCGGGAAACACCATATATTTT
d_call: .
clone_size: .
j_call: TRBJ1-3
v_call: TRBV5-4

cdr3_aa: CASSWYRGGSVQPQHF
cdr3_nt: TGTGCCAGCAGCTGGTACAGGGGTGGTTCCGTTCAGCCCCAGCATTTT
d_call: TRBD1
clone_size: once
j_call: TRBJ1-5
v_call: TRBV7-9

cdr3_aa: CASTDAKGQYF
cdr3_nt: TGTGCCAGCACCGACGCTAAAGGGCAGTATTTT
d_call: .
clone_size: .
j_call: TRBJ2-3
v_call: TRBV28